The rows below give T cell receptor beta chains drawn from one sample of a study of vaccination effects on CD4 cells after COVID-19. These TCRs' antigens remain unknown. Clones were read by immunoSEQ multiplex PCR, and TCRdb kept only the in-frame ones, dropping some. Of about 40,000 clones listed, approximately 70% were seen once; the top ten hold 7% to 8%. The sample consisted of CD4+ T cells from PBMCs cultured without peptide, taken after COVID-19 vaccination. These receptors were taken from a human donor who received a COVID-19 vaccine. CDR3s include the opening cysteine and the closing phenylalanine or tryptophan. Fields, in order: V gene, J gene, D gene, clone size, CDR3 protein, CDR3 DNA. D genes are given only for firm matches. Not all rows give a size; the values are once, few, many and, for expanded clones, a class.

V gene: TRBV20-1; J gene: TRBJ1-6; D gene: TRBD1; clone size: NA; CDR3 protein: CSASSAGGNSPLHF; CDR3 DNA: TGCAGTGCTAGTAGTGCAGGGGGGAATTCACCCCTCCACTTT
V gene: TRBV7-9; J gene: TRBJ2-3; D gene: TRBD1; clone size: NA; CDR3 protein: CASSLDIQGLHTDTQYF; CDR3 DNA: TGTGCCAGCAGCTTAGATATACAGGGGCTGCACACAGATACGCAGTATTTT
V gene: TRBV19; J gene: TRBJ1-6; D gene: TRBD1; clone size: NA; CDR3 protein: CASNRPGTGSNSPLHF; CDR3 DNA: TGTGCCAGTAATCGACCCGGGACAGGGTCTAATTCACCCCTCCACTTT
V gene: TRBV6-5; J gene: TRBJ2-1; D gene: NA; clone size: NA; CDR3 protein: CASSYLGYEQFF; CDR3 DNA: TGTGCCAGCAGTTACTTAGGGTATGAGCAGTTCTTC
V gene: TRBV5-1; J gene: TRBJ2-1; D gene: TRBD2; clone size: NA; CDR3 protein: CASSQGLAGGAEQFF; CDR3 DNA: TGCGCCAGCAGCCAGGGACTAGCGGGAGGGGCTGAGCAGTTCTTC
V gene: TRBV29-1; J gene: TRBJ2-5; D gene: TRBD1; clone size: NA; CDR3 protein: CSVADRGQVETQYF; CDR3 DNA: TGCAGCGTTGCTGACAGGGGGCAGGTAGAGACCCAGTACTTC
V gene: TRBV6-2/TRBV6-3; J gene: TRBJ1-6; D gene: NA; clone size: NA; CDR3 protein: CASTPRLGGYSPLHF; CDR3 DNA: TGTGCCAGCACCCCGAGGCTCGGGGGATATTCACCCCTCCACTTT
V gene: TRBV5-1; J gene: TRBJ2-5; D gene: NA; clone size: NA; CDR3 protein: CASSLGPEVAQYF; CDR3 DNA: TGCGCCAGCAGCTTAGGACCCGAAGTGGCCCAGTACTTC
V gene: TRBV5-4; J gene: TRBJ2-7; D gene: TRBD2; clone size: NA; CDR3 protein: CASSQAGTSGRSQYF; CDR3 DNA: TGTGCCAGCAGCCAAGCCGGGACTAGCGGGAGATCGCAGTACTTC
V gene: TRBV6-4; J gene: TRBJ1-4; D gene: NA; clone size: NA; CDR3 protein: CASSFEFATNEKLFF; CDR3 DNA: TGTGCCAGCAGCTTTGAGTTTGCAACTAATGAAAAACTGTTTTTT
V gene: TRBV7-2; J gene: TRBJ2-5; D gene: NA; clone size: NA; CDR3 protein: CASEPRNQETQYF; CDR3 DNA: TGTGCCAGCGAGCCCCGGAACCAAGAGACCCAGTACTTC
V gene: TRBV18; J gene: TRBJ2-1; D gene: TRBD2; clone size: NA; CDR3 protein: CASSPPSGNYNEQFF; CDR3 DNA: TGTGCCAGCTCACCGCCAAGCGGGAACTACAATGAGCAGTTCTTC
V gene: TRBV30; J gene: TRBJ2-3; D gene: NA; clone size: NA; CDR3 protein: CAWSGGRTDTQYF; CDR3 DNA: TGTGCCTGGTCCGGGGGGCGAACAGATACGCAGTATTTT
V gene: TRBV7-6; J gene: TRBJ1-5; D gene: NA; clone size: NA; CDR3 protein: CASSPSENQPQHF; CDR3 DNA: TGTGCCAGCAGCCCCAGCGAAAATCAGCCCCAGCATTTT
V gene: TRBV7-6; J gene: TRBJ1-5; D gene: NA; clone size: NA; CDR3 protein: CASSLFSGGNQPQHF; CDR3 DNA: TGTGCCAGCAGCTTATTCTCAGGGGGCAATCAGCCCCAGCATTTT
V gene: TRBV5-4; J gene: TRBJ1-2; D gene: TRBD1; clone size: NA; CDR3 protein: CASSSLRDRGYGYTF; CDR3 DNA: TGTGCCAGCAGCTCTCTCCGGGACAGAGGGTATGGCTACACCTTC
V gene: TRBV6-5; J gene: TRBJ1-1; D gene: NA; clone size: once; CDR3 protein: CASSTSRTEAFF; CDR3 DNA: TGTGCCAGCAGCACATCGAGGACTGAAGCTTTCTTT
V gene: TRBV30; J gene: TRBJ1-4; D gene: NA; clone size: NA; CDR3 protein: CAWSAPIRTGALKKLFF; CDR3 DNA: TGTGCCTGGAGTGCCCCGATTAGGACGGGGGCTCTCAAAAAACTGTTTTTT
V gene: TRBV11-2; J gene: TRBJ2-7; D gene: TRBD2; clone size: NA; CDR3 protein: CASSLSSGGINEQYF; CDR3 DNA: TGTGCCAGCAGCTTAAGTAGCGGGGGAATCAACGAGCAGTACTTC
V gene: TRBV18; J gene: TRBJ2-1; D gene: NA; clone size: NA; CDR3 protein: CASSASLSSYNEQFF; CDR3 DNA: TGTGCCAGCTCAGCTTCCCTAAGCTCCTACAATGAGCAGTTCTTC
V gene: TRBV1; J gene: TRBJ2-1; D gene: NA; clone size: NA; CDR3 protein: CTSNPRYNEQFF; CDR3 DNA: TGCACCAGCAATCCTAGATACAATGAGCAGTTCTTC
V gene: TRBV5-1; J gene: TRBJ2-1; D gene: TRBD1; clone size: once; CDR3 protein: CASSPGTDHYNEQFF; CDR3 DNA: TGCGCCAGCAGCCCCGGGACAGATCATTACAATGAGCAGTTCTTC
V gene: TRBV3-1/TRBV3-2; J gene: TRBJ2-4; D gene: TRBD2; clone size: NA; CDR3 protein: CASSQDAGLAGSPYF; CDR3 DNA: TGTGCCAGCAGCCAAGATGCGGGACTAGCGGGGAGTCCGTACTTC
V gene: TRBV11-2; J gene: TRBJ2-5; D gene: NA; clone size: NA; CDR3 protein: CASTWQRKETQYF; CDR3 DNA: TGTGCCAGCACCTGGCAGAGGAAAGAGACCCAGTACTTC
V gene: TRBV15; J gene: TRBJ2-5; D gene: TRBD1; clone size: NA; CDR3 protein: CATSRSPGQGVKETQYF; CDR3 DNA: TGTGCCACCAGCAGGTCTCCGGGACAGGGGGTCAAAGAGACCCAGTACTTC
V gene: TRBV7-2; J gene: TRBJ2-1; D gene: NA; clone size: NA; CDR3 protein: CASSLARAYNEQFF; CDR3 DNA: TGTGCCAGCAGCTTAGCCAGGGCCTACAATGAGCAGTTCTTC
V gene: TRBV5-1; J gene: TRBJ1-1; D gene: NA; clone size: NA; CDR3 protein: CASSLGGFMNTEAFF; CDR3 DNA: TGCGCCAGCAGCCTCGGAGGCTTCATGAACACTGAAGCTTTCTTT
V gene: TRBV6-6; J gene: TRBJ1-1; D gene: NA; clone size: NA; CDR3 protein: CASSPPQDNTEAFF; CDR3 DNA: TGTGCCAGCAGTCCACCCCAGGATAACACTGAAGCTTTCTTT
V gene: TRBV9; J gene: TRBJ1-2; D gene: NA; clone size: once; CDR3 protein: CASSVGQPLLPYGYTF; CDR3 DNA: TGTGCCAGCAGCGTAGGGCAACCCCTGCTTCCCTATGGCTACACCTTC
V gene: TRBV11-1; J gene: TRBJ2-1; D gene: TRBD2; clone size: NA; CDR3 protein: CASSFGTSGNEQFF; CDR3 DNA: TGTGCCAGCAGCTTTGGGACTAGCGGGAATGAGCAGTTCTTC
V gene: TRBV4-1; J gene: TRBJ2-1; D gene: TRBD2; clone size: NA; CDR3 protein: CASSQEGTTSGDNEQFF; CDR3 DNA: TGCGCCAGCAGCCAAGAAGGTACCACTAGCGGGGACAATGAGCAGTTCTTC
V gene: TRBV5-1; J gene: TRBJ1-2; D gene: TRBD1; clone size: NA; CDR3 protein: CASSPQAGTGAGGYTF; CDR3 DNA: TGCGCCAGCAGCCCACAAGCCGGGACAGGGGCGGGCGGCTACACCTTC
V gene: TRBV6-5; J gene: TRBJ2-5; D gene: NA; clone size: once; CDR3 protein: CASGLRGETQYF; CDR3 DNA: TGTGCCAGCGGACTAAGGGGGGAGACCCAGTACTTC
V gene: TRBV11-2; J gene: TRBJ2-2; D gene: NA; clone size: few; CDR3 protein: CASSLAGAVGELFF; CDR3 DNA: TGTGCCAGCAGCTTAGCGGGAGCGGTCGGGGAGCTGTTTTTT
V gene: TRBV7-2; J gene: TRBJ2-5; D gene: TRBD2; clone size: NA; CDR3 protein: CASSLTTSGVGETQYF; CDR3 DNA: TGTGCCAGCAGCTTAACGACTAGCGGGGTTGGAGAGACCCAGTACTTC
V gene: TRBV4-1; J gene: TRBJ1-2; D gene: NA; clone size: few; CDR3 protein: CASSQALGPWGYTF; CDR3 DNA: TGCGCCAGCAGCCAAGCCCTCGGACCGTGGGGCTACACCTTC
V gene: TRBV5-1; J gene: TRBJ2-1; D gene: NA; clone size: NA; CDR3 protein: CASSLAEGNEQFF; CDR3 DNA: TGCGCCAGCAGCTTGGCCGAGGGAAATGAGCAGTTCTTC
V gene: TRBV19; J gene: TRBJ1-1; D gene: NA; clone size: once; CDR3 protein: CASSDGLRGMNTEAFF; CDR3 DNA: TGTGCCAGTAGTGACGGTCTCCGAGGAATGAACACTGAAGCTTTCTTT
V gene: TRBV9; J gene: TRBJ2-1; D gene: NA; clone size: few; CDR3 protein: CASSAHSEQFF; CDR3 DNA: TGTGCCAGCAGCGCACACAGTGAGCAGTTCTTC
V gene: TRBV7-6; J gene: TRBJ2-5; D gene: TRBD2; clone size: NA; CDR3 protein: CASSLLGTSGAQETQYF; CDR3 DNA: TGTGCCAGCAGCTTACTCGGGACTAGCGGGGCCCAAGAGACCCAGTACTTC
V gene: TRBV7-9; J gene: TRBJ2-1; D gene: TRBD2; clone size: few; CDR3 protein: CASTNRWGGYNEQFF; CDR3 DNA: TGTGCCAGCACCAATAGATGGGGGGGCTACAATGAGCAGTTCTTC
V gene: TRBV5-1; J gene: TRBJ2-7; D gene: NA; clone size: NA; CDR3 protein: CASSPNVGEFYEQYF; CDR3 DNA: TGCGCCAGCAGCCCTAACGTTGGGGAATTCTACGAGCAGTACTTC
V gene: TRBV10-3; J gene: TRBJ2-5; D gene: NA; clone size: NA; CDR3 protein: CAISFNGNQETQYF; CDR3 DNA: TGTGCCATCAGTTTCAACGGAAACCAAGAGACCCAGTACTTC
V gene: TRBV6-5; J gene: TRBJ1-5; D gene: TRBD1; clone size: NA; CDR3 protein: CASSLDRGNQPQHF; CDR3 DNA: TGTGCCAGCAGCCTCGACAGGGGTAATCAGCCCCAGCATTTT